This T cell receptor beta chain was recovered during a study of blood T cell repertoires in COVID-19. At the level of the study: Sites in the United States, Italy and Spain provided acute and convalescent COVID-19 samples. T cells, B-cell-depleted T cells, or PBMCs supplied cDNA or gDNA.

Under the authors' procedure: From reference gene primer amplification, estimates of nucleated cell counts were derived. The method was immunoSEQ multiplex PCR; TCRdb's version includes in-frame clones alone and lacks a portion of them. From that table come the V and J calls and clone size; the DNA was used to work out D and trimming. The profile shows approximately 20,000 clones, roughly 86% of them singletons. The CDR3 is made up of 21 amino acids. V was shortened by 9 bases and J by 1 base, with 35 bases between the two germline ends. Germline V CDR1 and CDR2: KGHDR, SFDVKD. Sequencing used peripheral blood. V is TRBV24-1 and J is TRBJ1-1, with D perhaps TRBD1 (6 bases). The TCR originated in a man aged 65 to 79 with acute or convalescent COVID-19. CDR3 coding DNA: TGTGCCACCGAAACGACCGCTGAAAATGGATCACCGGGACACTCGAACACTGAAGCTTTCTTT. Translation: CATETTAENGSPGHSNTEAFF.